These 16 T cell receptor beta chains share one sample of origin, sequenced in a study of beta chain features in type 1 diabetes. Expressed TCRB transcripts were sequenced after all isolated RNA was converted to cDNA. Libraries were prepared by immunoSEQ multiplex PCR; TCRdb keeps only in-frame clonotypes and omits some of them. The sample has about 220,000 clones, roughly a tenth seen once. The material sequenced was central memory CD4+ T cells from blood. The origin of the receptors is a man aged 18 to 29 in good health.

At least ten counts were recorded for this clone. The junction differs from germline at one of its ends, possibly a read error. The chain uses TRBV7-7 and TRBJ2-2; no clear D gene. CDR1 is SSHAT, CDR2 FNYEAQ, per germline (reference sequence). The CDR3 extends over 14 amino acids. The DNA of the CDR3 is TGTGCTAGCAGCCTCCAGAGTAACACCGGGGAGCTGTTTTTT. Encoded protein: CASSLQSNTGELFF.

As regards this clone: One end of the junction does not line up with germline, which may come from a read error. The J gene is TRBJ1-1, the V gene TRBV5-6; D might be TRBD1 (6 bases). The CDR3 contains 13 residues. Germline V gene data show CDR1 as SGHDT and CDR2 as YYEEEE. The DNA of the CDR3 is TGTGCCAGCAGCCCGGACAGCAACATTGAAGCTTTCTTT. Its translation: CASSPDSNIEAFF. The full variable domain, rest sourced from reference TRBV5-6 and TRBJ1-1, is DAGVTQSPTHLIKTRGQQVTLRCSPKSGHDTVSWYQQALGQGPQFIFQYYEEEERQRGNFPDRFSGHQFPNYSSELNVNALLLGDSALYLCASSPDSNIEAFFGQGTRLTVV.

This clone appeared many times. This chain joins TRBV27 and TRBJ2-5; D is undetermined. This CDR3 has 14 residues. The V and J ends lost 3 bases and 0 bases respectively, with 8 bases between them. Germline loops: CDR1 MNHEY, CDR2 SMNVEV (reference sequence). The DNA of the CDR3 is TGTGCCAGCAGTTTCCAAGGGAACCAAGAGACCCAGTACTTC. It codes for CASSFQGNQETQYF.

This clone showed up just a few times. V and J are TRBV5-1 and TRBJ2-1; D not resolved. V was trimmed by 4 bases and J by 7 bases, leaving 9 bases between them. The germline gives CDR1 SGHRS, CDR2 YFSETQ. This CDR3 spans 12 amino acids. DNA of the CDR3: TGCGCCAGCAGCCGAGAGGATAATGAGCAGTTCTTC. It translates to CASSREDNEQFF.

This clone has only a few counts. The gene calls are TRBV6-5 and TRBJ2-5, with 11 bases matching TRBD2. J was trimmed by 2 bases and V by 6 bases; bases with no gene match: 2. This CDR3 has 14 residues. Germline V gives CDR1 MNHEY, CDR2 SVGAGI. This CDR3 reads CASRGTSGQETQYF. Here the CDR3 DNA reads TGTGCCAGCAGGGGGACTAGCGGTCAAGAGACCCAGTACTTC.

This clone was recorded a few times. The chain combines TRBV29-1 with TRBJ1-1; D call uncertain. The germline CDR1 and CDR2 sequences are SQVTM and ANQGSEA. CDR3 length equals 13 residues. The V and J ends lost 5 bases and 1 base respectively, with 11 bases between them. The DNA of the CDR3 is TGCAGCGTTTTCGGTAAGACGAACACTGAAGCTTTCTTT. It specifies CSVFGKTNTEAFF.

The V and J genes are TRBV7-8 and TRBJ1-1; 7 nucleotides align to TRBD1. CDR3 length: 14 residues. In germline, CDR1 is SGHVS, CDR2 FQNEAQ. Trimming removed 4 bases from V and 2 bases from J; junction bases left unmatched: 4. Written as DNA, the CDR3 is TGTGCCAGCAGCTACAGACAGGGTAACACTGAAGCTTTCTTT. Translation: CASSYRQGNTEAFF.

DNA of the CDR3: TGCAGCGTTGTAGGGGGGCCTCAGGACGGAGATACGCAGTATTTT. As protein: CSVVGGPQDGDTQYF. This chain connects TRBV29-1 to TRBJ2-3; D may be TRBD1 or TRBD2 (6 bases each). Germline loops: CDR1 SQVTM, CDR2 ANQGSEA. CDR3 length equals 15 residues. Between the trimmed V and J ends, which lost 4 bases and 5 bases, there was a span of 19 bases.

This rearrangement joins TRBV30 to TRBJ1-5; D not certain. The CDR3 extends over 13 amino acids. Germline V gene lookup returns CDR1 GTSNPN and CDR2 SVGIG (reference sequence). The V end was cut by 1 base, the J end by 5 bases, with 9 bases between. The CDR3 DNA is TGTGCCTGGAGTGGGAATTGGTATCAGCCCCAGCATTTT. Amino acid sequence: CAWSGNWYQPQHF. The full variable domain, with the rest looked up from reference TRBV30 and TRBJ1-5, is SQTIHQWPATLVQPVGSPLSLECTVEGTSNPNLYWYRQAAGRGLQLLFYSVGIGQISSEVPQNLSASRPQDRQFILSSKKLLLSDSGFYLCAWSGNWYQPQHFGDGTRLSIL.

The chain combines TRBV7-2 with TRBJ2-7; 10 nucleotides align to TRBD2. Trimming at V came to 4 bases and at J to 7 bases, leaving 7 bases not matched to a gene. The germline V gene has CDR1 SGHTA and CDR2 FQGNSA. CDR3 length equals 14 residues. CDR3 protein: CASSYSGGLREQYF. CDR3 DNA: TGTGCCAGCAGCTATAGCGGGGGGCTACGAGAGCAGTACTTC.

J is TRBJ2-7 and V is TRBV13; D call uncertain. Trimming pared 5 bases from V and 6 bases from J, leaving 14 bases between. Per the germline V gene, CDR1 is PRHDT and CDR2 is FYEKMQ (reference sequence). The CDR3 is made up of 13 amino acids. The DNA for the CDR3 is TGTGCCAGCAGCCGCGGTCGCACGGGCGAGCAGTACTTC. Amino acid sequence: CASSRGRTGEQYF.

This clone was counted a few times. The J gene is TRBJ2-5, the V gene TRBV30, with 9 positions matching TRBD2. This CDR3 contains 15 residues. After removal of 1 base from V and 4 bases from J, the junction contained 7 bases not matched to a gene. Per germline, CDR1 GTSNPN and CDR2 SVGIG (reference sequence). CDR3 sequence (DNA): TGTGCCTGGAGTGGCGGGAGGGCCGTGAGAGAGACCCAGTACTTC. Its protein is CAWSGGRAVRETQYF.

V gene TRBV27 combines with J gene TRBJ2-5; weak D call: TRBD2 (7 bases). The CDR3 extends over 17 amino acids. Trimming cost V 1 base and J 1 base, with 16 bases left between them. The germline CDR1 and CDR2 sequences are MNHEY and SMNVEV (reference sequence). The CDR3 here is CASSLYPVAGAQETQYF. DNA of the CDR3: TGTGCCAGCAGTTTATATCCGGTGGCGGGGGCCCAAGAGACCCAGTACTTC.

In its sample, this clone was seen a few times. The V gene is TRBV5-4, the J gene TRBJ1-5, with D unclear. The CDR3 spans 12 residues. V was pared by 7 bases and J by 3 bases, with 8 bases between. CDR1 SGHNT and CDR2 YYREEE come from the germline V gene (reference sequence). In nucleotides, the CDR3 is TGTGCCAGCGGTATTTTCAATCAGCCCCAGCATTTT. Protein sequence: CASGIFNQPQHF.

This clone has only a few counts. The chain is built from TRBV7-9 and TRBJ1-4; D possibly corresponds to TRBD1 (6 bases). The CDR3 runs to 14 residues. V gave up 5 bases and J gave up 8 bases, with 15 bases separating them. In germline, CDR1 is SEHNR, CDR2 FQNEAQ (reference sequence). For the CDR3, the DNA is TGTGCCAGCAGCATAACTGGGCAGGGGGAAAAACTGTTTTTT. It specifies CASSITGQGEKLFF.

The chain uses TRBV6-5 and TRBJ2-3; D might be TRBD1 (6 bases). CDR1 and CDR2 from the germline V gene are MNHEY and SVGAGI. CDR3 length: 16 residues. The V and J ends lost 2 bases and 0 bases respectively, with 12 bases between them. This CDR3 is CASSYELGHSTDTQYF. The CDR3 DNA is TGTGCCAGCAGTTACGAGTTGGGACACAGCACAGATACGCAGTATTTT.